The rows below give T cell receptor beta chains drawn from one sample of a study of blood T cell repertoires in COVID-19. The table came from immunoSEQ multiplex PCR; TCRdb's copy has only in-frame clones and leaves some out. In the table there are some 110,000 clones, roughly nine tenths of which are singletons. The specimen sequenced was peripheral blood. The receptors shown here come from a man between 65 and 80 years old who had recovered from COVID-19. Each CDR3 is given with its conserved first and last residue. The D gene is left open where the match is weak. Rows give clone size only sometimes, using once, few, many, or a class for an expanded clone.

v_gene	d_gene	abundance	j_gene	CDR3nt	CDR3aa
TRBV4-2	TRBD2	-	TRBJ2-5	TGTGCCAGCAGCCAAGTCAGTTTTTGGACTAGCGATGAGACCCAGTACTTC	CASSQVSFWTSDETQYF
TRBV7-3	-	-	TRBJ2-1	TGTGCCAGCAGCGGCGGGGAGAGCTCCTACAATGAGCAGTTCTTC	CASSGGESSYNEQFF
TRBV5-6	-	-	TRBJ2-2	TGTGCCAGCAGCTCTGTGCGGGGGCCACACACCGGGGAGCTGTTTTTT	CASSSVRGPHTGELFF
TRBV9	TRBD1	-	TRBJ1-6	TGTGCCAGCAGCGTCTTTTGGGACAGTTCCTCACCCCTCCACTTT	CASSVFWDSSSPLHF
TRBV5-6	TRBD2	-	TRBJ2-6	TGTGCCAGCAGCTTGCTCCGCGGGAGAGGATCTGGGGCCAACGTCCTGACTTTC	CASSLLRGRGSGANVLTF
TRBV10-3	-	-	TRBJ2-2	TGTGCCATCAGTGAGTCAACAGTGAACACCGGGGAGCTGTTTTTT	CAISESTVNTGELFF
TRBV3-1/TRBV3-2	-	-	TRBJ1-5	TGTGCCAGCAGCCAAGGAGGTGATCAGCCCCAGCATTTT	CASSQGGDQPQHF
TRBV29-1	-	-	TRBJ1-1	TGCAGCGTTGAAGGGCACAGGCGGTCGAACACTGAAGCTTTCTTT	CSVEGHRRSNTEAFF
TRBV7-8	TRBD1	-	TRBJ1-1	TGTGCCAGCAGCTTACTTGGGACAGGGGGCGCCTTGCAGACTGAAGCTTTCTTT	CASSLLGTGGALQTEAFF
TRBV4-1	-	-	TRBJ2-6	TGCGCCAGCAGCCAAGAAGGTTGGCTAGCTGGGGCCAACGTCCTGACTTTC	CASSQEGWLAGANVLTF
TRBV10-3	TRBD1	-	TRBJ2-5	TGTGCCACATCCGGGACAGGGGCTATGGAGACCCAGTACTTC	CATSGTGAMETQYF
TRBV7-2	-	-	TRBJ2-7	TGTGCCAGCAGCTTAATAGGGCAGGGGATCTACGAGCAGTACTTC	CASSLIGQGIYEQYF
TRBV28	TRBD1	-	TRBJ1-2	TGTGCCAGCAGCATATGGGCCAGGGGGTACGAAGGCTACACCTTC	CASSIWARGYEGYTF
TRBV4-1	-	few	TRBJ1-1	TGCGCCAGCAGGATCAGGGTTATGAACACTGAAGCTTTCTTT	CASRIRVMNTEAFF
TRBV28	TRBD1	-	TRBJ1-2	TGTGCCAGCGGGAGGACAGGGGCCGACTATGGCTACACCTTC	CASGRTGADYGYTF
TRBV7-9	-	-	TRBJ2-1	TGTGCCAGCAGCTTAGAGCAGGGCAATGAGCAGTTCTTC	CASSLEQGNEQFF
TRBV19	TRBD2	-	TRBJ2-2	TGTGCCAGAGGGGGGCTAGCGGGGCTGATCGGGGAGCTGTTTTTT	CARGGLAGLIGELFF
TRBV2	-	-	TRBJ2-7	TGTGCCAGCAGTGGAACTTCATGGAGCGAGCAGTACTTC	CASSGTSWSEQYF
TRBV6-2/TRBV6-3	TRBD1	few	TRBJ2-7	TGTGCCAGCAGTATCACCGGGACAGGGAACTCCTACGAGCAGTACTTC	CASSITGTGNSYEQYF
TRBV9	TRBD1	-	TRBJ1-3	TGTGCCAGCTCGGGACAGGCGAACTCTGGAAACACCATATATTTT	CASSGQANSGNTIYF
TRBV29-1	-	-	TRBJ2-1	TGCAGCGTTGAATTCCTAGCCGAGCAGTTCTTC	CSVEFLAEQFF
TRBV2	TRBD2	-	TRBJ2-5	TGTGCCAGCAGTGGGTTTAGCGGGGGGGCAGGAGAGACCCAGTACTTC	CASSGFSGGAGETQYF
TRBV20-1	-	-	TRBJ1-5	TGCAGTGCTAGTCAGGGTTGGCAGCCCCAGCATTTT	CSASQGWQPQHF
TRBV28	-	-	TRBJ1-4	TGTGCCAGCAGTTTATTACACTCAAGGCGGGGAACTAATGAAAAACTGTTTTTT	CASSLLHSRRGTNEKLFF
TRBV5-1	-	-	TRBJ1-2	TGCGCCAGCAGCTTTGGGGGCCCGGGCGGCTATGGCTACACCTTC	CASSFGGPGGYGYTF
TRBV19	TRBD1	-	TRBJ2-1	TGTGCCAGTAGTAGACAGGGGGCGCAATACAATGAGCAGTTCTTC	CASSRQGAQYNEQFF
TRBV5-4	-	-	TRBJ2-5	TGTGCCAGCAGCTTAGGTACAGAACCTTTGAAGACCCAGTACTTC	CASSLGTEPLKTQYF